This T cell receptor beta chain was sequenced for a study of OX40 agonist ivuxolimab in advanced cancers. Per germline, CDR1 GTSNPN and CDR2 SVGIG (reference sequence). J was trimmed by 0 bases and V by 6 bases; bases with no gene match: 10. The CDR3 covers 15 residues. TCRdb keeps only in-frame clones here, not all; method: immunoSEQ multiplex PCR. The sample lists 77,000 or so clones; roughly 86% were seen once. The origin of this receptor is an adult with an advanced solid tumor such as melanoma, head and neck, liver or kidney cancer. Material: CD4+ or CD8+ T cells sorted from blood, obtained in a trial of the OX40 agonist ivuxolimab. This chain connects TRBV30 to TRBJ1-1; 7 bases are shared with TRBD1. The CDR3 DNA is TGTGCCTGCAGAAGGGACAGCTTCATGAACACTGAAGCTTTCTTT. This gives the protein CACRRDSFMNTEAFF.